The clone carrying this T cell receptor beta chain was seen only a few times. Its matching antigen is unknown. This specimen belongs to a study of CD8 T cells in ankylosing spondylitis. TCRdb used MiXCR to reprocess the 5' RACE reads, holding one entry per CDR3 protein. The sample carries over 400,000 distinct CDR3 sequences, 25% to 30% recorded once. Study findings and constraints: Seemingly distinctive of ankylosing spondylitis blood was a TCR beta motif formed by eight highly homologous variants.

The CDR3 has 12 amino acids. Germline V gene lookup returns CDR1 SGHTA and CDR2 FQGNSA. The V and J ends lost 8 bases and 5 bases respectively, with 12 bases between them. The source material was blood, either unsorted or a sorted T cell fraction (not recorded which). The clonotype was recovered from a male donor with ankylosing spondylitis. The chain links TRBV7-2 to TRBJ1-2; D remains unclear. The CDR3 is CASAQDTYGYTF. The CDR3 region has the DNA TGTGCCAGCGCGCAAGATACTTATGGCTACACCTTC.